Each of the 10 T cell receptor beta chains below was sequenced from the same sample in a study of CD4+ T cells in melanoma. Data came from immunoSEQ multiplex PCR; TCRdb stores just in-frame clones and leaves some out. The sample lists about 18,000 clones, over 70% seen once, with 5% to 6.5% in the top ten. The sample was cells from a culture (not recorded whether cultured in vitro). The receptors here all came from a human donor with melanoma.

The chain employs TRBV7-9 and TRBJ1-5, with TRBD1 matching over 9 bases. The length of the CDR3 is 19 residues. The germline V gene has CDR1 SEHNR and CDR2 FQNEAQ (reference sequence). The V segment lost 3 bases and the J segment 2 bases; nucleotides outside the gene matches: 14. The CDR3, as DNA: TGTGCCAGCAGCTTCATCCTGGGACAGGGTCGGTCGGGCAATCAGCCCCAGCATTTT. It specifies CASSFILGQGRSGNQPQHF.

The chain joins TRBV6-6 to TRBJ2-7, with 7 bases that match TRBD1. The V and J ends lost 2 bases and 5 bases, in that order; junction bases with no gene match: 3. Germline CDR1 is MNHNY and CDR2 is SVGAGI (reference sequence). The CDR3 runs to 13 residues. The CDR3 loop reads CASSYDRVHEQYF. DNA of the CDR3: TGTGCCAGCAGTTACGACAGGGTCCACGAGCAGTACTTC.

The chain joins TRBV15 to TRBJ2-7; the D gene is possibly TRBD1 (5 bases). This CDR3 has 15 amino acids. Trimming shortened V by 0 bases and J by 3 bases, and 12 bases separated the two germline ends. The germline V gene encodes CDR1 LNHNV and CDR2 YYDKDF (reference sequence). The CDR3 is CATSRDRQGIYEQYF. DNA of the CDR3: TGTGCCACCAGCAGAGATCGCCAGGGAATCTACGAGCAGTACTTC.

The rearrangement joins TRBV18 to TRBJ2-7; D ambiguous. This CDR3 region has 18 residues. V was shortened by 1 base and J by 3 bases, with 22 bases between the two germline ends. CDR1 and CDR2 from the germline V gene are KGHSH and LQKENI. The CDR3 DNA is TGTGCCAGCTCACCACGATTGGCCGGAAGTAAAAACGACTACGAGCAGTACTTC. Encoded protein: CASSPRLAGSKNDYEQYF.

This clone was recorded a few times. The chain is built from TRBV7-3 and TRBJ2-1, with D maybe TRBD2 (6 bases). Trimming removed 3 bases from V and 8 bases from J, with 11 bases in between. This CDR3 contains 13 residues. Germline V gene lookup returns CDR1 SGHTA and CDR2 FQGTGA. The CDR3 here is CASSFWSGHEQFF. The CDR3 DNA follows: TGTGCCAGCAGCTTCTGGAGCGGGCATGAGCAGTTCTTC.

This sequence joins TRBV7-2 and TRBJ1-1; maybe TRBD1 (5 bases). Germline CDR1 reads SGHTA; CDR2 reads FQGNSA. The V end lost 1 base, the J end lost 0 bases, and 12 bases lay between the germline ends. The CDR3 extends over 16 amino acids. In nucleotides, the CDR3 is TGTGCCAGCAGCTTAGTGGGGACGGCCATGAACACTGAAGCTTTCTTT. Translated: CASSLVGTAMNTEAFF. The full variable domain, rest sourced from reference TRBV7-2 and TRBJ1-1, is GAGVSQSPSNKVTEKGKDVELRCDPISGHTALYWYRQSLGQGLEFLIYFQGNSAPDKSGLPSDRFSAERTGGSVSTLTIQRTQQEDSAVYLCASSLVGTAMNTEAFFGQGTRLTVV.

This chain connects TRBV20-1 to TRBJ2-1; D uncertain. The CDR3 is 11 amino acids. Looked up from germline, CDR1 is DFQATT and CDR2 is SNEGSKA (reference sequence). The ends were cut back, 5 bases at V and 10 bases at J, with 12 bases in the middle. The CDR3 sequence: CSAPWGSEQFF. The CDR3 DNA follows: TGCAGTGCTCCCTGGGGTTCGGAGCAGTTCTTC.

This clone was seen a handful of times. CDR3 loop: CAISRGQGITYEQYF. As DNA, the CDR3 is TGTGCCATCAGTAGAGGACAGGGTATCACCTACGAGCAGTACTTC. The rearrangement links TRBV10-3 to TRBJ2-7; 8 bases align to TRBD1. Germline assignment: CDR1 ENHRY and CDR2 SYGVKD. The CDR3 loop spans 15 amino acids. Losses at the gene ends were 5 bases for V and 2 bases for J; bases not matched to a gene: 8.

This chain links TRBV7-2 with TRBJ1-1; D is unclear. Germline V gene sequence: CDR1 SGHTA, CDR2 FQGNSA. The CDR3 is made up of 11 amino acids. V was trimmed by 11 bases and J by 2 bases, leaving 9 bases between them. Written as DNA, the CDR3 is TGTGCCTCAGGATTAAACACTGAAGCTTTCTTT. Its protein product is CASGLNTEAFF.

The genes are TRBV5-1 and TRBJ1-1, with 8 positions matching TRBD1. V dropped 4 bases and J dropped 0; count of bases not matched to a gene: 11. CDR3 length equals 17 residues. CDR1 is SGHRS and CDR2 is YFSETQ in the germline V gene. The CDR3 DNA sequence: TGCGCCAGCAGCATCAGGGGGCCGCAGTTCATGAACACTGAAGCTTTCTTT. This translates into CASSIRGPQFMNTEAFF.